A single sample gave rise to the 5 T cell receptor beta chains below, sequenced in a study of cytotoxic CD8 clonotypes in ibrutinib-treated CLL. Profiling relied on immunoSEQ multiplex PCR, and the TCRdb table lists in-frame clones only, not all of them. The table lists fewer than 300,000 clones, approximately 76% of them singletons. Source: PBMCs, taken at disease progression, from a patient treated with ibrutinib. The origin of the receptors is a human donor with chronic lymphocytic leukemia.

V and J are TRBV11-3 and TRBJ2-7; 7 bases are a match to TRBD2. V gave up 0 bases and J gave up 9 bases; unmatched junction bases: 8. The length of the CDR3 is 14 residues. Per the germline V gene, CDR1 is SGHNT and CDR2 is YENEEA. The CDR3 coding sequence is TGTGCCAGCAGCTTAGAAGGCTACGGGGGGATGCAGTACTTC. It codes for CASSLEGYGGMQYF.

This clone was seen just once. The chain carries TRBV4-1 and TRBJ2-2; possibly TRBD1 for D (5 bases). This CDR3 contains 14 residues. Germline CDR1 and CDR2: MGHRA and YSYEKL. V was pared by 6 bases and J by 2 bases, with 10 bases between. Here the CDR3 DNA reads TGCGCCAGCAGAATCGACAGTAACACCGGGGAGCTGTTTTTT. This sequence encodes CASRIDSNTGELFF.

The chain couples TRBV7-9 to TRBJ2-7, with 7 nucleotides matching TRBD2. CDR1 SEHNR and CDR2 FQNEAQ come from the germline V gene (reference sequence). The length of the CDR3 is 14 residues. V trimming: 5 bases; J trimming: 0 bases; junction bases outside the gene matches: 4. DNA for the CDR3: TGTGCCAGCAGCCAGGGAGGGAGCTCCTACGAGCAGTACTTC. This encodes CASSQGGSSYEQYF.

The rearrangement links TRBV28 to TRBJ1-2; TRBD1 matches 8 bases. The CDR3 has 14 residues. V was clipped by 7 bases and J by 5 bases; unmatched bases: 9. Looked up from germline, CDR1 is MDHEN and CDR2 is SYDVKM. The CDR3 DNA follows: TGTGCCAGCACCCTCGGCAGGGGGCGTTATGGCTACACCTTC. Translation gives CASTLGRGRYGYTF.

V is TRBV11-2 and J is TRBJ2-7; D unresolved. This CDR3 region has 12 residues. Between the trimmed V and J ends, which lost 3 bases and 0 bases, there was a span of 3 bases. Germline CDR1 SGHAT, CDR2 FQNNGV. CDR3 protein: CASSFSSYEQYF. CDR3 nucleotide sequence: TGTGCCAGCAGCTTTAGCTCCTACGAGCAGTACTTC.